This entry is about one T cell receptor (beta chain). The sample originates from a study of blood T cell repertoires in COVID-19. Study details: The United States, Italy and Spain supplied acute and convalescent COVID-19 samples. In each case, the material was cDNA or gDNA derived from T cells, B-cell-depleted T cells, or PBMCs.

As handled by the study authors: Researchers report that nucleated cell counts were estimated from reference gene primer amplification. Clones were sequenced by immunoSEQ multiplex PCR, and TCRdb holds only the in-frame ones, with some missing. V and J calls and clone size are as listed in that table; D and trimming were resolved from the DNA. This repertoire shows around 190,000 clones, around four fifths found once; its top ten account for about 6.5%. V lost 5 bases to trimming and J lost 4 bases, with 14 bases between them. CDR1 is SEHNR, CDR2 FQNEAQ, per germline (reference sequence). The CDR3 runs 14 residues.

The sequenced sample was peripheral blood. This rearrangement joins TRBV7-9 to TRBJ2-5; no definite D call. The receptor's source is a man aged 70 or older with active or convalescent COVID-19. The CDR3 DNA sequence: TGTGCCAGCAGCGCCTCCTTAGGAGTAGAGACCCAGTACTTC. Protein product: CASSASLGVETQYF. The whole variable domain, remainder taken from reference TRBV7-9 and TRBJ2-5, is DTGVSQNPRHKITKRGQNVTFRCDPISEHNRLYWYRQTLGQGPEFLTYFQNEAQLEKSRLLSDRFSAERPKGSFSTLEIQRTEQGDSAMYLCASSASLGVETQYFGPGTRLLVL.